This TCR beta chain is from a study of cytotoxic CD8 clonotypes in ibrutinib-treated CLL. Libraries were prepared by immunoSEQ multiplex PCR; TCRdb keeps only in-frame clonotypes and omits some of them. This table has about 150,000 clones, about 80% appearing once. This TCR derives from a human donor with chronic lymphocytic leukemia. Material: PBMCs, obtained after 24 months of ibrutinib treatment.

The CDR3 region is CASSGPAGTHNTEAFF. In nucleotides, the CDR3 is TGCGCCAGCAGTGGCCCCGCCGGGACACACAACACTGAAGCTTTCTTT. The chain employs TRBV10-2 and TRBJ1-1, with D perhaps matching TRBD1 (6 bases). Trimming shortened V by 4 bases and J by 2 bases, and 17 bases separated the two germline ends. This CDR3 has 16 residues. CDR1 is WSHSY and CDR2 is SAAADI in the germline V gene.